The source of this T cell receptor beta chain is a study of T-cell reconstitution after alpha-beta-depleted transplantation in children. Researchers prepared the TCRbeta library using unique molecular identifiers, the study reports. MiXCR, run by TCRdb on the PCR reads, gives a single entry per CDR3 protein. The sample consists of about 440,000 distinct CDR3 sequences, approximately 41% of them appearing once. General study findings and limits: After transplant, high TCRbeta diversity at day 60 in some patients arose from surviving recipient T cells and thymic progenitors. After transplant, at about two months, alpha-beta T cells were reportedly derived from several hundred expanded graft clones. T cells produced anew were the main source of T-cell counts and diversity one year after transplant.

V lost 7 bases to trimming and J lost 2 bases, with 14 bases between them. The CDR3 loop spans 14 amino acids. Germline V CDR1 and CDR2: MDHEN, SYDVKM. Worth noting for this clonotype: Its target is not known.

The input for sequencing was PBMCs, taken before TCRalphabeta/CD19-depleted stem cell transplant. The genes are TRBV28 and TRBJ2-5; weak D call: TRBD2 (6 bases). The source of this sequence is a girl aged 2 to 9 with aplastic anemia, due to receive a stem cell transplant. CDR3 sequence: CASTPNAGQETQYF. The DNA of the CDR3 is TGTGCCAGCACCCCGAACGCGGGACAAGAGACCCAGTACTTC.